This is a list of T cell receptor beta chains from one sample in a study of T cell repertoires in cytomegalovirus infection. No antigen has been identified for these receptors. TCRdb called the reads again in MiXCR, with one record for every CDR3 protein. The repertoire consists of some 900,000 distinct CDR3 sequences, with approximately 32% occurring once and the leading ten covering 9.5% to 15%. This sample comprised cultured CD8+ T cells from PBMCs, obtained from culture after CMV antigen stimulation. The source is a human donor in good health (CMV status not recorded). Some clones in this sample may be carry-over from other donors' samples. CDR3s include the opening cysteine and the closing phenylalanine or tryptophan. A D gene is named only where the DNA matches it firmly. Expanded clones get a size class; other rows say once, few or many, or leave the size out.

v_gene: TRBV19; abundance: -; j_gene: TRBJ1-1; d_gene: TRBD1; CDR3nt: TGTGCCAGTAGTATTGGGGGCGACAGGGGGCGCGTAACTGAAGCTTTCTTT; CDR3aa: CASSIGGDRGRVTEAFF
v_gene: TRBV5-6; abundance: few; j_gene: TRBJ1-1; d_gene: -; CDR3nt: TGTGCCAGCAGAGAACCCGGGGCGCACACTGAAGCTTTCTTT; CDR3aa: CASREPGAHTEAFF
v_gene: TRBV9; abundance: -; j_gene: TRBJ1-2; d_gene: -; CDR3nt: TGTGCCAGCAGCGTTGGCCGGGACGGTGGCTATGGCTACACCTTC; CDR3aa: CASSVGRDGGYGYTF
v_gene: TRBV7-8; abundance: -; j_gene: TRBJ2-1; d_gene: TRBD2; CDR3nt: TGTGCCAGGAGCTTAGGCCTAGCGGGGGGGGTTGAGCAGTTCTTC; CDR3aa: CARSLGLAGGVEQFF
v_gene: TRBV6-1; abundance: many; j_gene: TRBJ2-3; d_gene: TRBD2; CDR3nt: TGTGCCAGCAGGGGACTAGCGGGGGATACGCAGTATTTT; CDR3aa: CASRGLAGDTQYF
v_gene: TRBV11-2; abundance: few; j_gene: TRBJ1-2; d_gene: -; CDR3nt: TGTGCCAGCATTAAAGGCTCGGCGGCGCACTTTAACTATGGCTACACCTTC; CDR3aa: CASIKGSAAHFNYGYTF
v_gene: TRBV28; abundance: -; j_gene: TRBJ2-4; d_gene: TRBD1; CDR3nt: TGTGCCAGCAGCCGAATCCGGGACAGGGGAAACATTCAGTACTTC; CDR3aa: CASSRIRDRGNIQYF
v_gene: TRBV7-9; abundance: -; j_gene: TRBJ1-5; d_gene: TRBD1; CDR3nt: TGTGCCAGCAGCTCCGGACAGGAGTATCAGCCCCAGCATTTT; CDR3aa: CASSSGQEYQPQHF
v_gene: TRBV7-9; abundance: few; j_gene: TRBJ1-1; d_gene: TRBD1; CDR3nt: TGTGCCAGCAGGCCGACAGGGTATTCTGAAGCTTTCTTT; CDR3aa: CASRPTGYSEAFF
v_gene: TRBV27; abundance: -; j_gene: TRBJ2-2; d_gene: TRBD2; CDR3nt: TGTGCCAGCAGTTCCAACGGACTAGCGGCGAACACCGGGGAGCTGTTTTTT; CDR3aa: CASSSNGLAANTGELFF
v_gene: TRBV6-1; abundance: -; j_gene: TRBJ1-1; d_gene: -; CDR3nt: TGTGCCAGCAGCGAAGAGGACAGCCTGAACACTAAAGCTTTCTTT; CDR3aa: CASSEEDSLNTKAFF
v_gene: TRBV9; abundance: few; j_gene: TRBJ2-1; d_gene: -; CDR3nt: TGTGCCAGCAGCGCGGGGGAAGAGCAGTTCTTC; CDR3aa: CASSAGEEQFF
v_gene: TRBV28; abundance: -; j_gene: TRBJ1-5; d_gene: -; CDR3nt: TGTGCCAGCAATAAAAGGGGGTACAGGGAAATACGTTTAAATCAGCCCCAGCATTTT; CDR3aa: CASNKRGYREIRLNQPQHF
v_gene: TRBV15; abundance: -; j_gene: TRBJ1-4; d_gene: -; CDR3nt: TGTGCCACCTGCGAGGAGGGCACCGGGGGTGAAAAACTGTTTTTT; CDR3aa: CATCEEGTGGEKLFF
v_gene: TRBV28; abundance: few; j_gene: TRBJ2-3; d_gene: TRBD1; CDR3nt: TGTGCCAGCAGTTCGCCGACAGGGGCGAGGCCGTATACGCAGTATTTT; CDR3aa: CASSSPTGARPYTQYF
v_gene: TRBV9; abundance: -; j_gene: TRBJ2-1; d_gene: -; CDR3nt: TGTGCCAGCAGCGTAGGGGCAAGCCCGAGCTCCTACAATGAGCAGTTCTTC; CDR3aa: CASSVGASPSSYNEQFF
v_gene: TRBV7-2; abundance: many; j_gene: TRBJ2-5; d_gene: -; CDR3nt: TGTGCCAGCAGCTTATTTCAGGGTGCGGTAGAGACCCAGTACTTC; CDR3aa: CASSLFQGAVETQYF
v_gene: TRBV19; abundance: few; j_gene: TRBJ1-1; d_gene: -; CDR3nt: TGTGCCACCTCAACCCCAACGGCCACTGAAGCTTTCTTT; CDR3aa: CATSTPTATEAFF
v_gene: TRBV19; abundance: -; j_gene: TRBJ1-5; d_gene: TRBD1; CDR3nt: TGTGCCAGTAGTTGGTCAGACAGGGTCGATCAGCCCCAGCATTTT; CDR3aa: CASSWSDRVDQPQHF
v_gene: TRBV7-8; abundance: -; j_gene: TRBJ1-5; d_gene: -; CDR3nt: TGTGCCAGCAGCTTCGGCGTGGGGGGCGTTCAGCCCCAGCATTTT; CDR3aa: CASSFGVGGVQPQHF
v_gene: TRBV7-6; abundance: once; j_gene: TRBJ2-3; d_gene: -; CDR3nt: TGTGCCAGCAACACTAAGGGACCAGATACGCAGTATTTT; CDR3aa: CASNTKGPDTQYF
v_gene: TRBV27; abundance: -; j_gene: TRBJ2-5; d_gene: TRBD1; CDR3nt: TGTGCCAGCAGTTTATACAGGGGCGAGACCCAGTACTTC; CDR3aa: CASSLYRGETQYF
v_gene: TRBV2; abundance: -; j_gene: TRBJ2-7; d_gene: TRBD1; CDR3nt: TGTGCCAGCAGTGAAAGGGACAGCGGCCACGAGCAGTACTTC; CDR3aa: CASSERDSGHEQYF
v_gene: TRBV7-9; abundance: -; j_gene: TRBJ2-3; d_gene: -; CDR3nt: TGTGCCAGCAGCTCTCTAGGGGGGGTAGATAGAGAAGGTAGGCCGACAGATACGCAGTATTTT; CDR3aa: CASSSLGGVDREGRPTDTQYF
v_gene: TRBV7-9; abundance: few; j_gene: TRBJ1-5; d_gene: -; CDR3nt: TGTGCCAGCGGGGAAAGAAATCAGCCCCAGCATTTT; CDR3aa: CASGERNQPQHF
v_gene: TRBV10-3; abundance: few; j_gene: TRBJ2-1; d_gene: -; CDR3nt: TGTGCCATCAGTGAGTCGTGGGGGAGCTCCTACAATGAGCAGTTCTTC; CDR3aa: CAISESWGSSYNEQFF
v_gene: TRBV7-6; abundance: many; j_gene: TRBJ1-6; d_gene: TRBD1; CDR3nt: TGTGCCAGCAGCTACGGACAGGGGGCGGGACCCCTCCACTTT; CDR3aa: CASSYGQGAGPLHF
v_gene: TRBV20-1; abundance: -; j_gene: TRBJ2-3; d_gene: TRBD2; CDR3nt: TGCAGTGCTAGAGTTCCCGGGGGGACGCAGTATTTT; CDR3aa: CSARVPGGTQYF
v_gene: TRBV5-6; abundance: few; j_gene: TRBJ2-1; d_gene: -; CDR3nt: TGTGCCAGCAGCCAATTGGCGGACAATGAGCAGTTCTTC; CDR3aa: CASSQLADNEQFF
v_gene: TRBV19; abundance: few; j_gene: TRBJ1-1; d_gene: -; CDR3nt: TGTGCCAGTAGTATCGCCGGGACACGGTCCTATTACACTGAAGCTTTCTTT; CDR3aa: CASSIAGTRSYYTEAFF